This is a list of T cell receptor beta chains from one sample in a study of blood T cell repertoires in COVID-19. Generated by immunoSEQ multiplex PCR, the TCRdb table keeps only in-frame clones and is missing some. The repertoire consists of about 50,000 clones, with 83% occurring once and the leading ten covering over 15%. What was sequenced was peripheral blood. Every receptor here comes from a man aged 35-49 years with acute or convalescent COVID-19. The conserved cysteine and the conserved F or W are not part of the CDR3 here. The order of the fields is clone size, V gene, CDR3 protein. A clone size is listed for some rows: how often the clone was seen (once, few, many), or a class if it is expanded.

once	TRBV2	ASSETSGLGGYT
few	TRBV19	ASSTRGETRTGELF
.	TRBV5-1	ASSFKETQY
.	TRBV6-5	ASPGEHRDTEAF
.	TRBV2	ASSVGSGGFQETQY
few	TRBV19	ASGGRGLLDQPQH
.	TRBV21-1	ASSTREGSSPLH
.	TRBV19	ASNMGLAGPGSYNEQF
.	TRBV3-1/TRBV3-2	ASSPRPGDRDQETQY
.	TRBV3-1/TRBV3-2	ASSSTGGGYT
.	TRBV29-1	SGTGQRGGYT
.	TRBV6-2/TRBV6-3	ASSSDSIASGNTIY
.	TRBV7-2	ASSLASNTYTEAF
.	TRBV25-1	ASSEPGLAGGDTQY
.	TRBV2	ASSERGRNTEAF
.	TRBV7-9	ASSLRRGEQY
.	TRBV6-1	ASSEPRSRASSGNTIY
.	TRBV3-1/TRBV3-2	ASSRRDSNNSPLH
.	TRBV9	ASSVSGRGDEQF
.	TRBV18	ASSPGAGEKLF
.	TRBV5-1	ASSLGTTENEKLF
.	TRBV4-2	ASSQDSRGGHEQY
.	TRBV6-5	ASRSPNRSQF
.	TRBV10-2	ASSEIPGLAGGRDEQF
.	TRBV7-8	ASSLGDSSNSPLH
.	TRBV5-1	ASSLQGSGEAF
.	TRBV3-1/TRBV3-2	ASSQAPSGEQPQH
.	TRBV21-1	ASSKDLRCRGQEAF
.	TRBV5-1	ASSSQGVPNEQF
.	TRBV27	ASSLSGARRGNQPQH
.	TRBV6-4	ASRSGQDSPLH
few	TRBV6-5	ASSPGRMITGELF
.	TRBV21-1	ASSKEQEARTGTGELF
.	TRBV9	ASSPLAGEDTGELF
.	TRBV27	ASSFGRGRNTEAF
once	TRBV29-1	SVASLSTDTQY
.	TRBV6-5	ASGDSFYGYT
.	TRBV6-6	ASSSYIRDGYT
.	TRBV6-4	ASSARQGINEKLF
few	TRBV5-4	ASSRRVGGDTQY
.	TRBV6-5	ASTWALENTGELF
few	TRBV18	ASSPDKVNYGYT
once	TRBV5-1	ASSLALRDRGLGANVLT
few	TRBV5-6	ASSFLGTGGTGYT
.	TRBV27	ATLSGGSGLGNYGYT
.	TRBV19	ASSPTGALGLAGLYEQY
.	TRBV18	ASSPPSQPNTEAF
.	TRBV24-1	ATSDFSGGNYGYT
.	TRBV24-1	ATGATGGETQY
few	TRBV12-3/TRBV12-4	ASSLPRSPLH
.	TRBV4-2	ASSQATDRYNEQF
.	TRBV2	ASSSDRVNEKLF
.	TRBV10-2	ASRQPSNYGYT
.	TRBV10-1	ASSESRYWSPLH
.	TRBV20-1	SATSDEQF
.	TRBV5-1	ASSAPGQNTEAF
.	TRBV30	ATSGFPETQY
.	TRBV5-5	ASSLSFSGNTIY
once	TRBV2	ASSATGRSEKLF
once	TRBV6-5	ASRKDSSGNTIY